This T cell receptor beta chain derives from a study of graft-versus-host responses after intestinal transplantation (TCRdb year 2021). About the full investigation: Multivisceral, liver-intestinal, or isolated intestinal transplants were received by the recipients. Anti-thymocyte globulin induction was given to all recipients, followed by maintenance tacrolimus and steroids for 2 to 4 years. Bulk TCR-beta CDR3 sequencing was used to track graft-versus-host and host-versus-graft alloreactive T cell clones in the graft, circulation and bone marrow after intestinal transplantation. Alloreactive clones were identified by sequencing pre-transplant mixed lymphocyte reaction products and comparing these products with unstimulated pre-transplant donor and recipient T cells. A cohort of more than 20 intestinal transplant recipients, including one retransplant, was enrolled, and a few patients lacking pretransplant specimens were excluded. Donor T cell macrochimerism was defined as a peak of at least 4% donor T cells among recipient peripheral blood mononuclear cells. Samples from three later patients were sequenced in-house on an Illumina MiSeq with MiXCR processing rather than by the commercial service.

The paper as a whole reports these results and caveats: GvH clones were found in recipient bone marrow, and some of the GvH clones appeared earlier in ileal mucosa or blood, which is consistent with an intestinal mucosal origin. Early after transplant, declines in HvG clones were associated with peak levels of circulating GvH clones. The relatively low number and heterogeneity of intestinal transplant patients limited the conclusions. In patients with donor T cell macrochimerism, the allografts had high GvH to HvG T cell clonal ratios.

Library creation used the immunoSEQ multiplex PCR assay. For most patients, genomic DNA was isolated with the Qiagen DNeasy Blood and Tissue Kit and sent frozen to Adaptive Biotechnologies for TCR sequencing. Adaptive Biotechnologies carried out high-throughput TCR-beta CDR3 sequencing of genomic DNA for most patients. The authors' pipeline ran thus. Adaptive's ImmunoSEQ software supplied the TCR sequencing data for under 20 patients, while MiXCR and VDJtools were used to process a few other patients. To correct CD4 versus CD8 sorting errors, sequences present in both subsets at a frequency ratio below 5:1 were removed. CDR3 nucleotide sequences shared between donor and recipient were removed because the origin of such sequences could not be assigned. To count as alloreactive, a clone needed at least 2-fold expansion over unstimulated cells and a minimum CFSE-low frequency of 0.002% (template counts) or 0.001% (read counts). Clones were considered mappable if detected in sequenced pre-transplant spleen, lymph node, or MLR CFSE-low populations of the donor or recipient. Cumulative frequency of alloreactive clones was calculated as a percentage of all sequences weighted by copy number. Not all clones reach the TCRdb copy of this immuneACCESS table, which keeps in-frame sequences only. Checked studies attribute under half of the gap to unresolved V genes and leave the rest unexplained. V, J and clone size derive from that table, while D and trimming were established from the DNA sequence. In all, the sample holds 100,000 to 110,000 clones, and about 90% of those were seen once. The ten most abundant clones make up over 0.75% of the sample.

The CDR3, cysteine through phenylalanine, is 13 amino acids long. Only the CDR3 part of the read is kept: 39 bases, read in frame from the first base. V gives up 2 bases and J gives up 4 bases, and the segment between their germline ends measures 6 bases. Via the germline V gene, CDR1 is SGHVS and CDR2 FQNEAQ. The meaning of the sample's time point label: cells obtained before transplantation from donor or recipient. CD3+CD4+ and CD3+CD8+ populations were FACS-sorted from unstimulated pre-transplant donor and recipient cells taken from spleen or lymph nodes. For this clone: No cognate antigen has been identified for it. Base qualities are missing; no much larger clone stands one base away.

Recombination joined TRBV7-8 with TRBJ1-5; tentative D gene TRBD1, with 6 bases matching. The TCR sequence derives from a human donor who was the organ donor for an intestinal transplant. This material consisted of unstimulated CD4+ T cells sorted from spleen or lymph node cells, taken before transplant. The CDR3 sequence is CASSLTGNQPQHF. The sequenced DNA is TGTGCCAGCAGCTTAACAGGGAATCAGCCCCAGCATTTT.